A few counts support the clone carrying this T cell receptor (beta chain). What it recognizes is unknown. 5'RACE template switching produced TCR cDNA carrying a universal primer site and UMIs. MiXCR, applied by TCRdb to the 5' RACE reads, yields one record per CDR3 protein. Among 350,000 to 450,000 distinct CDR3 sequences listed, 18% were seen once. Germline values: CDR1 LGHDT, CDR2 YNNKEL (reference sequence). Trimming removed 1 base at V and 6 bases at J, with 13 bases between. CDR3 size: 14 residues. These data belong to a study of T cells after yellow fever vaccination. Whole-study context: SMART-Seq v4 Ultra Low Input prepared libraries from low-cell fractions.

Whole-study findings and limits: A faster peak, day 5 versus 15, was reached by the weaker secondary response. At around 96% for CD4 and approximately 89% for CD8, most primary-vaccination clones showed up again after the booster.

The origin of this receptor is a man younger than 35 who received the YFV17D yellow fever vaccine. V gene TRBV3-1 combines with J gene TRBJ2-7, with unresolved D. Sequenced here: PBMCs, sampled before the yellow fever booster vaccination. CDR3 in DNA: TGTGCCAGCAGCCAAGGTGGAGTTCTCCTCGAGCAGTACTTC. The encoded protein is CASSQGGVLLEQYF.